The TCR beta chain described here comes from a study of blood T cell repertoires in COVID-19. CDR3 size: 14 residues. Germline V gene lookup returns CDR1 GTSNPN and CDR2 SVGIG (reference sequence). Deletions cut 2 bases from V and 0 bases from J, with 10 bases between. Libraries were prepared by immunoSEQ multiplex PCR; TCRdb keeps only in-frame clonotypes and omits some of them. The sample yields over 60,000 clones, around 80% seen once. This rearrangement joins TRBV30 to TRBJ1-1, with D uncertain. The sequenced sample consisted of peripheral blood. This clonotype was obtained from an elderly woman with acute or convalescent COVID-19. CDR3 nucleotides: TGTGCCTGGAGTCCAGACGGGGTGAACACTGAAGCTTTCTTT. It encodes CAWSPDGVNTEAFF. The full variable domain, in which reference TRBV30 and TRBJ1-1 provide the parts outside the CDR3, is SQTIHQWPATLVQPVGSPLSLECTVEGTSNPNLYWYRQAAGRGLQLLFYSVGIGQISSEVPQNLSASRPQDRQFILSSKKLLLSDSGFYLCAWSPDGVNTEAFFGQGTRLTVV.